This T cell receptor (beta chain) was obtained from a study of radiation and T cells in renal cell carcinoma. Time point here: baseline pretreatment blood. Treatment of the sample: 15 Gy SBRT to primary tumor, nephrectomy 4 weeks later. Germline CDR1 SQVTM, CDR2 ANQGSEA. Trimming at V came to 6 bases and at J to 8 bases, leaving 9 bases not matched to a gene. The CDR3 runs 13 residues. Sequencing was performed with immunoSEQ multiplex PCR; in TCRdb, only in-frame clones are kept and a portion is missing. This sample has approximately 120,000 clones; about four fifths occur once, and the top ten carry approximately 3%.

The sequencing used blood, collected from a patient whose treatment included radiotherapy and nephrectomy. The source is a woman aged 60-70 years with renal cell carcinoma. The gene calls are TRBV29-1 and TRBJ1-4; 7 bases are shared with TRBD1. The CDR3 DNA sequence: TGCAGCGTCGCGGACAGGCGAGGCGAAAAACTGTTTTTT. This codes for CSVADRRGEKLFF. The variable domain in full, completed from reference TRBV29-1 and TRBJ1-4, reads SAVISQKPSRDICQRGTSLTIQCQVDSQVTMMFWYRQQPGQSLTLIATANQGSEATYESGFVIDKFPISRPNLTFSTLTVSNMSPEDSSIYLCSVADRRGEKLFFGSGTQLSVL.